The 8 T cell receptor beta chains in this list originate from one sample, sequenced in a study of T-cell reconstitution after alpha-beta-depleted transplantation in children. A TCRbeta library incorporating unique molecular identifiers was prepared. Via MiXCR, TCRdb re-called the PCR reads, giving one row per CDR3 protein. The sample carries about 830,000 distinct CDR3 sequences, 15% to 20% recorded once. Sample: PBMCs, mostly from graft donor cells, taken 360 days after TCRalphabeta/CD19-depleted stem cell transplant. The source of these receptors is a male patient under 18 who had a stem cell transplant for acute lymphoblastic leukemia, so the T cells may come from the graft donor.

This clonotype was observed a handful of times. V and J are TRBV5-1 and TRBJ2-7; possible D gene TRBD2, 7 bases. The V and J ends lost 0 bases and 1 base respectively, with 29 bases between them. CDR1 and CDR2 from the germline V gene are SGHRS and YFSETQ. The CDR3 is made up of 21 amino acids. The CDR3 region is CASSLEPHPLAAGARSYEQYF. The DNA for the CDR3 is TGCGCCAGCAGCTTGGAACCGCATCCCCTCGCCGCGGGGGCTCGATCCTACGAGCAGTACTTC.

This clonotype was recorded many times. The J gene is TRBJ2-1, the V gene TRBV24-1; D possibly uses TRBD1 or TRBD2 (5 bases each). Trimming pared 3 bases from V and 0 bases from J, leaving 11 bases between. Germline V gene lookup returns CDR1 KGHDR and CDR2 SFDVKD. CDR3 length: 16 amino acids. This CDR3 is CATSDRGDRSYNEQFF. CDR3 coding DNA: TGTGCCACCAGTGATCGAGGGGATCGCTCCTACAATGAGCAGTTCTTC.

This clonotype was counted a few times. The CDR3 nucleotides read TGCAGTGCTGGAAAACAGGGGGAGACCCAGTACTTC. This translates into CSAGKQGETQYF. This chain links TRBV20-1 with TRBJ2-5; TRBD1 matches at 7 bases. The trim removed 5 bases at V and 5 bases at J, leaving 5 bases unmatched. This CDR3 region has 12 residues. Germline V gene data show CDR1 as DFQATT and CDR2 as SNEGSKA (reference sequence).

This clonotype appeared a few times. J is TRBJ2-3 and V is TRBV4-1; 8 nucleotides match TRBD2. The trim removed 0 bases at V and 12 bases at J, leaving 14 bases unmatched. Germline values: CDR1 MGHRA, CDR2 YSYEKL. The CDR3 is made up of 16 amino acids. The CDR3: CASSQDLPGGPGKQYF. The CDR3 DNA sequence: TGCGCCAGCAGCCAAGACTTGCCGGGAGGGCCCGGGAAACAGTATTTT.

The sample holds a few counts of this clonotype. V is TRBV12-3 or TRBV12-4 and J is TRBJ1-2; possible D gene TRBD1, 6 bases. Between the trimmed V and J ends, which lost 5 bases and 4 bases, there was a span of 20 bases. This CDR3 contains 16 residues. The CDR3: CASSQNFNRAPYGYTF. CDR3 coding DNA: TGTGCCAGCAGTCAAAACTTCAACAGGGCCCCCTATGGCTACACCTTC.

This clonotype showed up many times. In DNA form, the CDR3 reads TGTGCCAGCTCACCACCAGGGACAGGGCTTAGGAACATTCAGTACTTC. Encoded protein: CASSPPGTGLRNIQYF. The V call is TRBV18, the J call TRBJ2-4, with 9 bases fitting TRBD1. V shed 0 bases, J shed 7 bases, and the junction held 7 bases outside the gene matches. The CDR3 has 16 residues. The V gene's germline CDR1 is KGHSH and CDR2 LQKENI.

The gene calls are TRBV29-1 and TRBJ2-2, with TRBD1 matching 7 bases. In germline, CDR1 is SQVTM, CDR2 ANQGSEA. Unmatched junction bases numbered 10, after V lost 6 bases and J lost 3 bases. The CDR3 contains 15 residues. The CDR3 protein is CSVMWGTEYTGELFF. The DNA for the CDR3 is TGCAGCGTGATGTGGGGGACAGAGTACACCGGGGAGCTGTTTTTT.

The chain is built from TRBV4-1 and TRBJ2-2; 9 bases align to TRBD2. Unmatched junction bases numbered 9, after V lost 1 base and J lost 0 bases. The CDR3 spans 19 residues. CDR1 MGHRA and CDR2 YSYEKL come from the germline V gene. CDR3 nucleotide sequence: TGCGCCAGCAGCCAAGGCGGACTAGCGCGACTAGCGAACACCGGGGAGCTGTTTTTT. Translating gives CASSQGGLARLANTGELFF.